This T cell receptor beta chain was obtained from a study of blood T cell repertoires in COVID-19. As for the study in general: There were acute and convalescent COVID-19 samples, and they came from the United States, Italy and Spain.

The CDR3 contains 12 residues. Germline assignment: CDR1 SGHKS and CDR2 YYEKEE (reference sequence). V was shortened by 4 bases and J by 3 bases, with 4 bases between the two germline ends. The method was immunoSEQ multiplex PCR; TCRdb's version includes in-frame clones alone and lacks a portion of them. This sample has 190,000 or so clones, with 85% found just once. In Seattle, patients joined the study during active infection and were tracked longitudinally. This clonotype was sampled from a man in his 60s with COVID-19, enrolled during active disease. V is TRBV5-5 and J is TRBJ2-2, with unresolved D. Sample: peripheral blood. CDR3 loop: CASSRYTGELFF. Written as DNA, the CDR3 is TGTGCCAGCAGCCGGTACACCGGGGAGCTGTTTTTT.